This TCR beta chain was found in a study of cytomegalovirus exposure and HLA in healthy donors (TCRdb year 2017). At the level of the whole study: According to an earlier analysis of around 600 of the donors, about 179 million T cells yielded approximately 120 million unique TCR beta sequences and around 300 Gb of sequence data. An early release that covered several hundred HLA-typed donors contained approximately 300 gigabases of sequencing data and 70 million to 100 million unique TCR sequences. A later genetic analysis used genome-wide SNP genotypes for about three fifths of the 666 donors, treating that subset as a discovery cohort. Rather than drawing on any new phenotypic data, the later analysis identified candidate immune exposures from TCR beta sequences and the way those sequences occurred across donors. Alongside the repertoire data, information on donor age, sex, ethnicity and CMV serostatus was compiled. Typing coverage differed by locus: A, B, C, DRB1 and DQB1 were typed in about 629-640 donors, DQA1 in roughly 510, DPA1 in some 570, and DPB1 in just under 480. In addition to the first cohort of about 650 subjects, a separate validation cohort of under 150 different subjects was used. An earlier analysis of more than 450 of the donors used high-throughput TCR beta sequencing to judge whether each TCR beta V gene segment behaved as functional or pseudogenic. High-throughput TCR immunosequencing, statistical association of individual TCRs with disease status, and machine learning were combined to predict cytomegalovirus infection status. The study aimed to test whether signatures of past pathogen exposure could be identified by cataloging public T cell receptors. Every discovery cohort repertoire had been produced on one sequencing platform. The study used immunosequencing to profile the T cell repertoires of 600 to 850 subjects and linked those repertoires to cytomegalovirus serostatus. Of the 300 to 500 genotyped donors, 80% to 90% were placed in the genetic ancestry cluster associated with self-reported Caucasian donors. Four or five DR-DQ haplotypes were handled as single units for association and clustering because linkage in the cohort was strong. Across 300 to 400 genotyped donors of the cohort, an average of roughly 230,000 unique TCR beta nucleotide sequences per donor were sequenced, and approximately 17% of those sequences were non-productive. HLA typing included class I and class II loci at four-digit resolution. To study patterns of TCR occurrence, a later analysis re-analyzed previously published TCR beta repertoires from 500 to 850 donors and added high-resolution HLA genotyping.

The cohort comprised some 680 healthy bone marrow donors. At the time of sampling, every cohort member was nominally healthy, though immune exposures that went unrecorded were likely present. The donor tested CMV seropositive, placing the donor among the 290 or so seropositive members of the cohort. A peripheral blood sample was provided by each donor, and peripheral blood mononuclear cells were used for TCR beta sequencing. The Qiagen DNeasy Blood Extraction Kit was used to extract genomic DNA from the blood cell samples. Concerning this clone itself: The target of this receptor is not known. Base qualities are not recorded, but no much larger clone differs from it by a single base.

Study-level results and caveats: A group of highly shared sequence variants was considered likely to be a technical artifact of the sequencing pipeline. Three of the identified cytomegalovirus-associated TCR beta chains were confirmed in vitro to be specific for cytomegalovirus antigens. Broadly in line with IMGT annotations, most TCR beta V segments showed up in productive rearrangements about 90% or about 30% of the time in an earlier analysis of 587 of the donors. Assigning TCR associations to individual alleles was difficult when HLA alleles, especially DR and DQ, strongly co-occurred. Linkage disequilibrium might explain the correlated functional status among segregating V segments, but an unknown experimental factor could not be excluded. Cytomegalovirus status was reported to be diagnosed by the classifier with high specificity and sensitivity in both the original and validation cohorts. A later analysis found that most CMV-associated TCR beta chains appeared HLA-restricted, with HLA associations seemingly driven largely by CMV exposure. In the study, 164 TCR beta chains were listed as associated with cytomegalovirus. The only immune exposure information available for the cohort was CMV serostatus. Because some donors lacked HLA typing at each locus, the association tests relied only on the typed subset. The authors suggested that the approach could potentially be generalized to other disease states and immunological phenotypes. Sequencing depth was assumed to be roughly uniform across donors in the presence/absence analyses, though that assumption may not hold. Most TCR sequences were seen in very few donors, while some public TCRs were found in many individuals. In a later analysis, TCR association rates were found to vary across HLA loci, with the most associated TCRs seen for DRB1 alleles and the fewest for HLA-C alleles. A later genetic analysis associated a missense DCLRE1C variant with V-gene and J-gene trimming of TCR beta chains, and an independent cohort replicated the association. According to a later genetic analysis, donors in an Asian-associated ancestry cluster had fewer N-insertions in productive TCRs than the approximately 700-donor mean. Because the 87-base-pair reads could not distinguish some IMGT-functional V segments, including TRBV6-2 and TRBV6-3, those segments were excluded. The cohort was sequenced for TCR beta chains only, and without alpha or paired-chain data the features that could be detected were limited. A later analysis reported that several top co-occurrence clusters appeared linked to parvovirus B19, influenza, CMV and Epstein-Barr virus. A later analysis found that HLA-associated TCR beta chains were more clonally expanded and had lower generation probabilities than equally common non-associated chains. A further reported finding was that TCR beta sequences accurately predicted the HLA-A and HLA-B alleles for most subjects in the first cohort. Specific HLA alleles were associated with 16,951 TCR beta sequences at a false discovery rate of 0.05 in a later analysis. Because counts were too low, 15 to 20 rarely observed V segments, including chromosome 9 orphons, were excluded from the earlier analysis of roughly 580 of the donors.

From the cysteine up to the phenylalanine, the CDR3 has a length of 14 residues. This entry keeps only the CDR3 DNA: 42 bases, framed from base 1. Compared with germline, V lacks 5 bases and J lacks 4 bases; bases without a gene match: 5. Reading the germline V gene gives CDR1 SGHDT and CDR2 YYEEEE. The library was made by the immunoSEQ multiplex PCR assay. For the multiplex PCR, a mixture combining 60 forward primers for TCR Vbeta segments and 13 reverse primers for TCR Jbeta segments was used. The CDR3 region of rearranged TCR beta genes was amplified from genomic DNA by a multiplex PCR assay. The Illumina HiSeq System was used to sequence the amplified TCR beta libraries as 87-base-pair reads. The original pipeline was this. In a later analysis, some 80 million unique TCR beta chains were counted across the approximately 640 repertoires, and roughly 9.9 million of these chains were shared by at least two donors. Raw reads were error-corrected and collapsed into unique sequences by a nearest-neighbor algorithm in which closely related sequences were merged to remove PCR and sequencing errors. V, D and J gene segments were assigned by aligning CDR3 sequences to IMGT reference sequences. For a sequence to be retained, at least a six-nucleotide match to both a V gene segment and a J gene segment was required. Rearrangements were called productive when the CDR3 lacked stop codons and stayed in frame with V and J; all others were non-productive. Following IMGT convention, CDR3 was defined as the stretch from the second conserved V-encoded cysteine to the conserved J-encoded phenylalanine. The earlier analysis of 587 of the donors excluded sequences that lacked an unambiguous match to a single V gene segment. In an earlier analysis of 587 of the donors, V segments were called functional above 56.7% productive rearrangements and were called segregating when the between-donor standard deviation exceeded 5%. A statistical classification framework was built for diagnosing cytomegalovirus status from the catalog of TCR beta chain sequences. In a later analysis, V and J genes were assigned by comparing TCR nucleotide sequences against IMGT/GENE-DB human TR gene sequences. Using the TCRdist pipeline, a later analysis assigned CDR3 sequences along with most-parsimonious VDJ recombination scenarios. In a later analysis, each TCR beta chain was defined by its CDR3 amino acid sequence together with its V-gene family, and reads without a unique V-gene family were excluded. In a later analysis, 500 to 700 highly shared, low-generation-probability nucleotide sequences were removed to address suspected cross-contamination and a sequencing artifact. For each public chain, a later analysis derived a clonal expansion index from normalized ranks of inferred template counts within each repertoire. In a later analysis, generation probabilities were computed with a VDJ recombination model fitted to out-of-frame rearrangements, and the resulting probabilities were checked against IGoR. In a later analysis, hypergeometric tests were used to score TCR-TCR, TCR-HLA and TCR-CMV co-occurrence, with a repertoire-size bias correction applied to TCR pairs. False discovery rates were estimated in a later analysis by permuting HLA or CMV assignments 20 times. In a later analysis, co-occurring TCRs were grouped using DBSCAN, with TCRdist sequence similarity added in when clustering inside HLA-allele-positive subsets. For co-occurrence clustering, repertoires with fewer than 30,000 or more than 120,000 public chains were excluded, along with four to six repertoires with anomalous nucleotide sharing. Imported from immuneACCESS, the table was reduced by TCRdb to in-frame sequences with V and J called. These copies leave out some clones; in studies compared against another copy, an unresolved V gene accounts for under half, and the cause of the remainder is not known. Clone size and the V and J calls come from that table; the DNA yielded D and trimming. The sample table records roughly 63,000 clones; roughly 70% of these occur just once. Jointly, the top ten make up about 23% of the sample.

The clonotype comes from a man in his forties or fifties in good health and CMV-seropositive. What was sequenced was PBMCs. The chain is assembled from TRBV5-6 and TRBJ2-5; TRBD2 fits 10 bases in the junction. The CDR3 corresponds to CASRASGGAETQYF. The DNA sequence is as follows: TGTGCCAGCAGGGCTAGCGGGGGAGCAGAGACCCAGTACTTC.